This TCR beta chain was sequenced for a study of T cell responses to AZD1222 COVID-19 vaccine. Sequencing was performed with immunoSEQ multiplex PCR; in TCRdb, only in-frame clones are kept and a portion is missing. This sample yields 75,000 to 90,000 clones, of which 90% to 95% are seen a single time; around 4.9% belongs to the top ten. Unmatched junction bases numbered 9, after V lost 5 bases and J lost 7 bases. From germline, CDR1 is SNHLY and CDR2 FYNNEI. The CDR3 is 14 amino acids. To note about this clone: Its specificity is not known.

Study-wide results and caveats: AZD1222 recipients seropositive at baseline numbered only 5 to 7.

The rearrangement joins TRBV2 to TRBJ1-1; 8 positions match TRBD1. The receptor was isolated from an adult in good health. The sample was peripheral blood, taken on day 0 of AZD1222 vaccination. The CDR3 region is CASSPGTGQLEAFF. As DNA, the CDR3 is TGTGCCAGCAGTCCCGGGACAGGACAACTTGAAGCTTTCTTT. Based on the CDR3 plus reference TRBV2 and TRBJ1-1, the full variable domain is EPEVTQTPSHQVTQMGQEVILRCVPISNHLYFYWYRQILGQKVEFLVSFYNNEISEKSEIFDDQFSVERPDGSNFTLKIRSTKLEDSAMYFCASSPGTGQLEAFFGQGTRLTVV.